The TCR beta chain described here comes from a study of T cells after yellow fever vaccination (dated by TCRdb to between 2017 and 2020). Describing the broader study: The SMART-Seq v4 Ultra Low Input RNA kit was used to prepare libraries from fractions with low cell numbers. To follow T-cell clones before and after primary and booster YFV17D yellow fever vaccination, bulk TCR alpha and beta repertoires were sequenced over time. Two healthy male donors, one aged 18 to 29 and one aged 30 to 40 years, made up the cohort. Blood was drawn at multiple timepoints before and after primary and secondary immunization, with bulk PBMC replicates and cell subsets isolated.

TCR cDNA was synthesized by 5'RACE template switching, through which a universal primer site and unique molecular identifiers were introduced. cDNA synthesis was primed from both the TCR alpha and TCR beta constant segments. Libraries were amplified in two PCR steps, with sample barcodes and sequencing adapters added in the second step. Sequencing of libraries was done on Illumina HiSeq 2500 (2x100 bp) or NovaSeq (2x150 bp). The paper's processing steps were these. Reads were demultiplexed and collapsed into UMI consensus sequences with MIGEC, and V(D)J alignment was performed with MiXCR. Clonotypes responding to the vaccine were identified with edgeR on replicate PBMC samples, with the criteria of FDR below 0.01 and a log2 fold change above 5 up to day 15. CD4 or CD8 identity was assigned to each bulk clonotype according to whether the clonotype was present at higher abundance in the sequenced CD4 repertoire or the sequenced CD8 repertoire. In-frame beta chains were kept once TCRdb had trimmed the public reads at Q25 with fastp and called clones with MiXCR. A single entry per CDR3 protein holds the most common genes and DNA from its merged rows. The V and J calls here are based on TCRdb, not the publication. The sample table shows 200,000 to 250,000 distinct CDR3 sequences, and 6.9% are seen once. Roughly 0.93% of the sample rests with the top ten.

What this sample's treatment or condition label stands for: live attenuated yellow fever vaccine strain. A standard Ficoll-Paque protocol was used to isolate PBMCs from peripheral blood. CD4 and CD8 T-cell fractions were isolated with Dynabeads CD4 and CD8 positive selection kits. TriZol was used to extract RNA from bulk PBMCs, from CD4 and CD8 fractions, and from dextramer-positive and dextramer-negative fractions. This clonotype was found many times. Its specific antigen is unknown. Base qualities are not at hand, and no much larger clone is one base apart. The CDR3, from cysteine to phenylalanine, totals 14 residues. Just the 42-base CDR3 DNA is kept, in frame starting at base 1. From a lookup of the germline V gene, CDR1 and CDR2 are KGHSH and LQKENI. V was cut back by 2 bases and J by 4 bases, leaving a gap of 10 bases between them. Overall study results and their limits: After the booster, most clones that had expanded after primary vaccination were detected again (almost 97% of CD4 and over 75% of CD8), suggesting broad maintenance of memory. Because only two donors were included in the study, the extent to which the findings can be generalized is limited. A small share of clonotypes occurred in both CD4 and CD8 compartments, likely arising from convergent recombination. The secondary T-cell response was weaker than the primary response but faster, peaking on day 5 instead of day 15. FACS-sorted repertoires could contain abundant contaminating clonotypes from the bulk population, so computational filtering was required.

The receptor was derived from a man aged 30 to 39 who received the YFV17D yellow fever vaccine. The sequence links TRBV18 to TRBJ2-3, with TRBD2 as a weak D call on 6 bases. The input for sequencing was CD4+ T cells sorted from PBMCs, taken 15 days after the yellow fever booster vaccination. The DNA sequence follows: TGTGCCAGCTCACCAGCGACGGGGGCAGATACGCAGTATTTT. Protein translation: CASSPATGADTQYF.